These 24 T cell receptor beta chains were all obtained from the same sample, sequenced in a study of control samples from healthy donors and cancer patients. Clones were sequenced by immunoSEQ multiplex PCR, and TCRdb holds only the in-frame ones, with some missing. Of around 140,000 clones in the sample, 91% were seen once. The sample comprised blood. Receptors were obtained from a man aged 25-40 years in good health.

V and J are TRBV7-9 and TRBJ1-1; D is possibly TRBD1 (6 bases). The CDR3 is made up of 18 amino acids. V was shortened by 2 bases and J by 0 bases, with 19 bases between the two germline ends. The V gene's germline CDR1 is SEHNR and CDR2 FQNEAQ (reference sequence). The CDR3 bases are TGTGCCAGCAGCTTACCAAGACAGGAAGAATATATGAACACTGAAGCTTTCTTT. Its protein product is CASSLPRQEEYMNTEAFF. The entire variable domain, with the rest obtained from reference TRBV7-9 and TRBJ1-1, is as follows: DTGVSQNPRHKITKRGQNVTFRCDPISEHNRLYWYRQTLGQGPEFLTYFQNEAQLEKSRLLSDRFSAERPKGSFSTLEIQRTEQGDSAMYLCASSLPRQEEYMNTEAFFGQGTRLTVV.

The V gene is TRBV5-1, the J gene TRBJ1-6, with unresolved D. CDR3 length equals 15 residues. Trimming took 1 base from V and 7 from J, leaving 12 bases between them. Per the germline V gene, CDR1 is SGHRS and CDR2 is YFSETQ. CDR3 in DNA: TGCGCCAGCAGCTTGACGGAGACTATGAATTCACCCCTCCACTTT. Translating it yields CASSLTETMNSPLHF. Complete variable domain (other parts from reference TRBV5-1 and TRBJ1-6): KAGVTQTPRYLIKTRGQQVTLSCSPISGHRSVSWYQQTPGQGLQFLFEYFSETQRNKGNFPGRFSGRQFSNSRSEMNVSTLELGDSALYLCASSLTETMNSPLHFGNGTRLTVT.

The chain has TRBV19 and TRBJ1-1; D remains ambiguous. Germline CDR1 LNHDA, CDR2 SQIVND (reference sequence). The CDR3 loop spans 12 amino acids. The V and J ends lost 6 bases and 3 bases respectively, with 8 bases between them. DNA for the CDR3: TGTGCCAGTAGCTTCAGTGACACTGAAGCTTTCTTT. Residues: CASSFSDTEAFF.

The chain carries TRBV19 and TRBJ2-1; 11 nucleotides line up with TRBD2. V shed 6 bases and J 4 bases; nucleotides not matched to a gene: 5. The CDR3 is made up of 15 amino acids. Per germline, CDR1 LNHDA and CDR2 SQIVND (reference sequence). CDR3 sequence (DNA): TGTGCCAGTAGACATCTAGCGGGGGGTTACAATGAGCAGTTCTTC. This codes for CASRHLAGGYNEQFF.

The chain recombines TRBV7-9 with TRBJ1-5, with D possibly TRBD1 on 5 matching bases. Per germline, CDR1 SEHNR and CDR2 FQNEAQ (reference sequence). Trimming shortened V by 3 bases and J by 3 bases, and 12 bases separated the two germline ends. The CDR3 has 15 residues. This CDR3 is CASSLAGSVNQPQHF. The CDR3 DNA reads TGTGCCAGCAGCTTGGCAGGGTCGGTCAATCAGCCCCAGCATTTT.

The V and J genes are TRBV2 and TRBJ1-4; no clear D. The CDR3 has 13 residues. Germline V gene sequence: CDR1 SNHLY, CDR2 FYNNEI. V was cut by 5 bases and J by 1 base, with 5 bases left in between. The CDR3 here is CASSWGTNEKLFF. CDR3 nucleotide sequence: TGTGCCAGCAGTTGGGGAACTAATGAAAAACTGTTTTTT.

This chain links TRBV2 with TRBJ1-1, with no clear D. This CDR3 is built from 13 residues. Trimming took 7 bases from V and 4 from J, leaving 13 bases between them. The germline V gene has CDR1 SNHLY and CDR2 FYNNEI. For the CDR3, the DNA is TGTGCCAGCACCGAACGGGGAAGCACTGAAGCTTTCTTT. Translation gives CASTERGSTEAFF. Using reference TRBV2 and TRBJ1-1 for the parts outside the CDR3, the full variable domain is EPEVTQTPSHQVTQMGQEVILRCVPISNHLYFYWYRQILGQKVEFLVSFYNNEISEKSEIFDDQFSVERPDGSNFTLKIRSTKLEDSAMYFCASTERGSTEAFFGQGTRLTVV.

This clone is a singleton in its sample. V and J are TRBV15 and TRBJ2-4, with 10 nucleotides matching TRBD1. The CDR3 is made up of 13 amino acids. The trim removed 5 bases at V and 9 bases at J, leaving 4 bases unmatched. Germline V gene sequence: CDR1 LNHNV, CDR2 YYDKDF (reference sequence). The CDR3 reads CATSHRDRGIQYF. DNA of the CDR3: TGTGCCACCAGCCACCGGGACAGGGGCATTCAGTACTTC.

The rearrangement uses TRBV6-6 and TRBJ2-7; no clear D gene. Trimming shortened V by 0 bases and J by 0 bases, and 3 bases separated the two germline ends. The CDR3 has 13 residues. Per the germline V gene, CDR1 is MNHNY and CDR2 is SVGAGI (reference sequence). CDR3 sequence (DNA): TGTGCCAGCAGTTACTCGGTCTCCTACGAGCAGTACTTC. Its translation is CASSYSVSYEQYF.

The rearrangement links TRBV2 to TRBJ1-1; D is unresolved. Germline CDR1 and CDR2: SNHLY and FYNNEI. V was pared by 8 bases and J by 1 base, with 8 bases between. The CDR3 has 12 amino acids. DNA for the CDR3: TGTGCCAGCGGTCTGAAGAACACTGAAGCTTTCTTT. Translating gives CASGLKNTEAFF.

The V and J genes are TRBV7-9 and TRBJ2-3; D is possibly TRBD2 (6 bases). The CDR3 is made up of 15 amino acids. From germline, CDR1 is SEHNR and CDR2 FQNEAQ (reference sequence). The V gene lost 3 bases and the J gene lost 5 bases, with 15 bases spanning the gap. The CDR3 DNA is TGTGCCAGCAGCTTGCTAGCGCCCGCCGGAGATACGCAGTATTTT. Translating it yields CASSLLAPAGDTQYF.

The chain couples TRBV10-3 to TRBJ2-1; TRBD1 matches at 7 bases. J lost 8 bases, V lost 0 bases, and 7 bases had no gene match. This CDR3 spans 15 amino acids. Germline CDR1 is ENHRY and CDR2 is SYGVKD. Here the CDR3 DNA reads TGTGCCATCAGTGAGTCACATAAGGGGGCCGATGAGCAGTTCTTC. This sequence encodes CAISESHKGADEQFF.

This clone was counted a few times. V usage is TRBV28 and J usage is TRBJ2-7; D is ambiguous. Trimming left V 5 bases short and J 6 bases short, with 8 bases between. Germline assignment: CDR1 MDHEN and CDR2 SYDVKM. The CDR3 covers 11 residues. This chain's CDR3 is CASSTHIEQYF. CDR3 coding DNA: TGTGCCAGCAGTACCCACATCGAGCAGTACTTC.

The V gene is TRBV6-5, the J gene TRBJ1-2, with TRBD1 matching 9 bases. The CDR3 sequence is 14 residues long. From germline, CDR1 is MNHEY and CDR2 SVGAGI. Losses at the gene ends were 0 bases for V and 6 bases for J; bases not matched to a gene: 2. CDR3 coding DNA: TGTGCCAGCAGTTACTCGAGACAGGGGGATGGCTACACCTTC. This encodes CASSYSRQGDGYTF.

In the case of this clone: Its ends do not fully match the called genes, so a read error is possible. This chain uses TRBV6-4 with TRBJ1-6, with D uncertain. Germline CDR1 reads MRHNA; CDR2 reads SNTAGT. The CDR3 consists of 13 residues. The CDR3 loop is CASSDRFNSSLHF. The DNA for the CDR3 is TGTGCCAGCAGTGACAGGTTTAATTCATCCCTCCACTTT.

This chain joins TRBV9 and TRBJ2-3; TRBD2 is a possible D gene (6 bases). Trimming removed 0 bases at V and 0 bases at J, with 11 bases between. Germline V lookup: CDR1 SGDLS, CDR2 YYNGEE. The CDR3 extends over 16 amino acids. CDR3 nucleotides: TGTGCCAGCAGCGTAGCTGCCCGGGGGAGCACAGATACGCAGTATTTT. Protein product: CASSVAARGSTDTQYF. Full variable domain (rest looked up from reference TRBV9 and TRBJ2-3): DSGVTQTPKHLITATGQRVTLRCSPRSGDLSVYWYQQSLDQGLQFLIQYYNGEERAKGNILERFSAQQFPDLHSELNLSSLELGDSALYFCASSVAARGSTDTQYFGPGTRLTVL.

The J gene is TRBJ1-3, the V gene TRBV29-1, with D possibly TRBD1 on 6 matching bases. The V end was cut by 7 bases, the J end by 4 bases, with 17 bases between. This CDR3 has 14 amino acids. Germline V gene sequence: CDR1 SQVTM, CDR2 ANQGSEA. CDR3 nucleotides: TGCAGCGCTATACTACAGGGCCTGGGAAACACCATATATTTT. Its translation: CSAILQGLGNTIYF.

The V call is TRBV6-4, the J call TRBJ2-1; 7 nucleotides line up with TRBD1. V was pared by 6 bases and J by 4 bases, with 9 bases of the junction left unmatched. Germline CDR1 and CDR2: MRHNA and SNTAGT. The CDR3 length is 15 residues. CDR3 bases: TGTGCCAGCAGGGCACAGGGGTTGGGTTACAATGAGCAGTTCTTC. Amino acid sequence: CASRAQGLGYNEQFF.

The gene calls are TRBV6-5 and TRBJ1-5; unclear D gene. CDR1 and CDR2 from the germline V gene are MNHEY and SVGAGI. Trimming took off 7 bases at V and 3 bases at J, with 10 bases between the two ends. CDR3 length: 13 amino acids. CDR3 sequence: CASMSGTNQPQHF. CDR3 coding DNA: TGTGCCAGCATGTCAGGCACCAATCAGCCCCAGCATTTT.

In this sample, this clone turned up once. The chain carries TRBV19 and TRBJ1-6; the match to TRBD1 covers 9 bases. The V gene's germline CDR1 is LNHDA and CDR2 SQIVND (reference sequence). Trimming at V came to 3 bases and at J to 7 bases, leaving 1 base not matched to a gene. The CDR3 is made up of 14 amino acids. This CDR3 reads CASSIGTGNSPLHF. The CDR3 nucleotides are TGTGCCAGTAGTATCGGGACAGGGAATTCACCCCTCCACTTT.

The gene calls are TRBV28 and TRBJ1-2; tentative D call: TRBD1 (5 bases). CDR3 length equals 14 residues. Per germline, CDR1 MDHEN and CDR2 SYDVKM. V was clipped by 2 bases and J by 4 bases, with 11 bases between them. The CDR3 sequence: CASSLRAGPYGYTF. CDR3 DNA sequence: TGTGCCAGCAGTTTACGGGCAGGGCCCTATGGCTACACCTTC.

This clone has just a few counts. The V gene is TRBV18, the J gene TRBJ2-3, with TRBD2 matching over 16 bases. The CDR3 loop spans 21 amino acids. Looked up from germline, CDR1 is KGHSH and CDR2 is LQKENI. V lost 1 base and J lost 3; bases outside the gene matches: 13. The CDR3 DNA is TGTGCCAGCTCACCACTCTTAAAAGGGACTAGCGGGGGGGCCTGGACAGATACGCAGTATTTT. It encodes CASSPLLKGTSGGAWTDTQYF. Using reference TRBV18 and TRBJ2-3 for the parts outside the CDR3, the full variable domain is NAGVMQNPRHLVRRRGQEARLRCSPMKGHSHVYWYRQLPEEGLKFMVYLQKENIIDESGMPKERFSAEFPKEGPSILRIQQVVRGDSAAYFCASSPLLKGTSGGAWTDTQYFGPGTRLTVL.

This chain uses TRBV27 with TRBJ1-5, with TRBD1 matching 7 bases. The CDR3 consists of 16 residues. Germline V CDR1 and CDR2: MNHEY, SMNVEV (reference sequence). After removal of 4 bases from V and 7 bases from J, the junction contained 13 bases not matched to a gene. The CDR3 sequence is CASSSRTPGGGQPQHF. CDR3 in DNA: TGTGCCAGCAGTTCCCGGACCCCAGGGGGTGGCCAGCCCCAGCATTTT.

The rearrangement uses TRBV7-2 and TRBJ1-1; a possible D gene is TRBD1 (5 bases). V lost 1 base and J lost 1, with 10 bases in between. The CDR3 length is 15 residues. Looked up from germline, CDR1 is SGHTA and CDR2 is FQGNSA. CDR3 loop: CASSLVRGTNTEAFF. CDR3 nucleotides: TGTGCCAGCAGCTTAGTGAGGGGAACGAACACTGAAGCTTTCTTT.